This T cell receptor beta chain was found in a study of patients and donors after allogeneic stem cell transplantation. TCRdb redid the calling of the RT-PCR reads with MiXCR, one entry per CDR3 protein. The data contain about a million distinct CDR3 sequences, more than 15% of them singletons. Specimen: blood, either unsorted or a sorted T cell fraction (not recorded which). This TCR came from a human donor who was either an allogeneic HSCT recipient or a stem cell or donor lymphocyte infusion donor (not recorded which). It is not recorded whose cells these are; they may come from a transplant donor.

CDR3 amino acids: CASSSSNEKLFF. As DNA, the CDR3 is TGTGCCAGCTCAAGTAGTAATGAAAAACTGTTTTTT. The rearrangement joins TRBV18 to TRBJ1-4, with D hard to call. The CDR3 consists of 12 residues. Per germline, CDR1 KGHSH and CDR2 LQKENI. The ends were cut back, 5 bases at V and 4 bases at J, with 5 bases in the middle.